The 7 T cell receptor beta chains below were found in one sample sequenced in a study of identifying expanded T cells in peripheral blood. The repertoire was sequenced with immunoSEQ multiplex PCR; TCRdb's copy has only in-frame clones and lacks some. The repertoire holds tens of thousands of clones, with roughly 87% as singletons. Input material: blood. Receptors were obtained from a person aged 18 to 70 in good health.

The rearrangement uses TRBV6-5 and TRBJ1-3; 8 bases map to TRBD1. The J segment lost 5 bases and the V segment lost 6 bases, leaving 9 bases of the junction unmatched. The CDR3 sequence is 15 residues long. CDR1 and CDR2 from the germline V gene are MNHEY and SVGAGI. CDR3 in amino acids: CASRTDRVGRNTIYF. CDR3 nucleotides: TGTGCCAGCAGAACGGACAGGGTTGGGCGAAACACCATATATTTT.

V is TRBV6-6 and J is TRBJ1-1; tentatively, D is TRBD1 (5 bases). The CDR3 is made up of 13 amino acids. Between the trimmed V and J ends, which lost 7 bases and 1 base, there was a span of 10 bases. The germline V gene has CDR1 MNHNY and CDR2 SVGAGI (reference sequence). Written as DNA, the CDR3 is TGTGCCAGCACCTTCCAGGGGAACACTGAAGCTTTCTTT. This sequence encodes CASTFQGNTEAFF.

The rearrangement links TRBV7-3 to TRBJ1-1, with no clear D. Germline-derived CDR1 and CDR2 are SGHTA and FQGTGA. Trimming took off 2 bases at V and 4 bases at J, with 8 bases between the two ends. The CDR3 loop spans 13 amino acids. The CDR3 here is CASSLSGGTEAFF. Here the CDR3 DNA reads TGTGCCAGCAGCTTATCCGGTGGCACTGAAGCTTTCTTT.

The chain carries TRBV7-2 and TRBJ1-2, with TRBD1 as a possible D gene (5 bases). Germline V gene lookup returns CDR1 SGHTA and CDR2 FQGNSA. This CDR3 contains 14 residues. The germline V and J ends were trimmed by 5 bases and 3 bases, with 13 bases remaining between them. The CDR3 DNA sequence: TGTGCCAGCAGCCGCCAGACAGAAGACTATGGCTACACCTTC. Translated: CASSRQTEDYGYTF.

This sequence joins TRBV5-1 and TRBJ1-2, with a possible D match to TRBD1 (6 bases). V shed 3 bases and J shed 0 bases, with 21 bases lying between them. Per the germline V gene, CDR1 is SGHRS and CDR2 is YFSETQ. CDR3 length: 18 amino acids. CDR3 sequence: CASSSLAFGDIPNYGYTF. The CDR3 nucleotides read TGCGCCAGCAGCTCACTGGCTTTTGGGGACATCCCTAACTATGGCTACACCTTC.

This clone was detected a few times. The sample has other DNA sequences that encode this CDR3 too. DNA for the CDR3: TGTGCCAGCAGCTCGTCCGGGACGGGGCACTACAATGAGCAGTTCTTC. It yields the protein CASSSSGTGHYNEQFF. V gene TRBV7-3 combines with J gene TRBJ2-1; D is possibly TRBD1 or TRBD2 (5 bases each). V lost 4 bases and J lost 3, with 16 bases in between. The CDR3 spans 16 residues. The germline V gene encodes CDR1 SGHTA and CDR2 FQGTGA.

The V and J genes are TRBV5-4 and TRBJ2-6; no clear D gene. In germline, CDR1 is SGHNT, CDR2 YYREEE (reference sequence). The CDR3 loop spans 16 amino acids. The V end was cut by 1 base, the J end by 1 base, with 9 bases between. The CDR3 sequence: CASSLISSSGANVLTF. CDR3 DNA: TGTGCCAGCAGCTTGATCAGTTCTTCTGGGGCCAACGTCCTGACTTTC.